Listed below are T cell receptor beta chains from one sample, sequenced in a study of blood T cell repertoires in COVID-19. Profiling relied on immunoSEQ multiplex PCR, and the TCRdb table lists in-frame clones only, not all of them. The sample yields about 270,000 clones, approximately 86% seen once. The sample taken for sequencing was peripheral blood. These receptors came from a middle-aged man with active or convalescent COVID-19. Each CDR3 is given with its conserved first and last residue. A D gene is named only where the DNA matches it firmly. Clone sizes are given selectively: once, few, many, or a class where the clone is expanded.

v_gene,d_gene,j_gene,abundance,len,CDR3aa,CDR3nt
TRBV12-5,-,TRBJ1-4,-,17,CASGLVPLRGGAEKLFF,TGTGCTAGTGGTTTGGTGCCCCTCCGCGGGGGCGCTGAAAAACTGTTTTTT
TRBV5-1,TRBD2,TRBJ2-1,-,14,CASSSSGGYNEQFF,TGCGCCAGCAGCTCTAGCGGGGGCTACAATGAGCAGTTCTTC
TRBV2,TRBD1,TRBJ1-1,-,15,CASGTGGRMNTEAFF,TGTGCCAGCGGGACAGGGGGCAGGATGAACACTGAAGCTTTCTTT
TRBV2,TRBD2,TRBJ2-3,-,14,CATQRGGTTDTQYF,TGTGCCACGCAGCGGGGGGGCACGACAGATACGCAGTATTTT
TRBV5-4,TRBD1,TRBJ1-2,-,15,CASSLEQGANYGYTF,TGTGCCAGCAGCTTGGAGCAGGGGGCCAACTATGGCTACACCTTC
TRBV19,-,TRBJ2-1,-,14,CASSIRGGFDEQFF,TGTGCCAGTAGTATTCGTGGGGGGTTCGATGAGCAGTTCTTC
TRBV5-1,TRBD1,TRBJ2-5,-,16,CASSLIPGQGQETQYF,TGCGCCAGCAGCTTGATTCCGGGACAGGGCCAAGAGACCCAGTACTTC
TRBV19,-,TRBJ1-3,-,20,CASTKASDLGRALPGNTIYF,TGTGCCAGTACCAAAGCCTCTGACCTAGGGAGAGCCCTACCTGGAAACACCATATATTTT
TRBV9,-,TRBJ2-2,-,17,CASSVGRAGAFVGELFF,TGTGCCAGCAGCGTAGGTCGAGCAGGGGCCTTCGTCGGGGAGCTGTTTTTT
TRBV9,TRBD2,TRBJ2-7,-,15,CASSVGLAGDYEQYF,TGTGCCAGCAGCGTAGGACTAGCGGGAGACTACGAGCAGTACTTC
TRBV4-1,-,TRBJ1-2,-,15,CASSQEVGRAYGYTF,TGCGCCAGCAGCCAAGAAGTTGGCAGGGCCTATGGCTACACCTTC
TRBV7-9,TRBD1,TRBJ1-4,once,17,CASSSDRAPATNEKLFF,TGTGCCAGCAGCTCTGACAGGGCGCCTGCAACTAATGAAAAACTGTTTTTT
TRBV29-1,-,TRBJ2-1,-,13,CSVDPQTGFVEFF,TGCAGCGTTGACCCCCAGACAGGATTCGTGGAGTTCTTC
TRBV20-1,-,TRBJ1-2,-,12,CSASQGIDGYTF,TGCAGTGCTAGTCAGGGGATTGATGGCTACACCTTC
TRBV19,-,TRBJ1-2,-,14,CASSIQISNYGYTF,TGTGCCAGTAGTATACAGATATCTAACTATGGCTACACCTTC
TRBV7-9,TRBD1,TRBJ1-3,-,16,CASSLGGPSSGNTIYF,TGTGCCAGCAGCCTAGGGGGCCCCAGCTCTGGAAACACCATATATTTT
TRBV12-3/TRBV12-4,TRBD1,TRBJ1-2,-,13,CASRKGQIYGYTF,TGTGCCAGCAGGAAGGGACAGATCTATGGCTACACCTTC